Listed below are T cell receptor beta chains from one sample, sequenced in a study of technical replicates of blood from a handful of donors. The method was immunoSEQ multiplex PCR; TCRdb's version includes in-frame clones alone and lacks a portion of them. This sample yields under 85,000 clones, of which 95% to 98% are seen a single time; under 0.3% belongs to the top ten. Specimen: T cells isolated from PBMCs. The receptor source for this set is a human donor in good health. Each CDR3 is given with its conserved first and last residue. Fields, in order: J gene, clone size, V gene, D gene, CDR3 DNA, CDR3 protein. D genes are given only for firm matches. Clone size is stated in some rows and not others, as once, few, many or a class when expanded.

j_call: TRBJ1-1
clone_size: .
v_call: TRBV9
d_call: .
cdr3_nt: TGTGCCAGCAGCGAGAGGAAGACAGCTATGAACACTGAAGCTTTCTTT
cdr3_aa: CASSERKTAMNTEAFF

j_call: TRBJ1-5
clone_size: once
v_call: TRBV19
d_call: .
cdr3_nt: TGTGCCAGTAGTATAGGAGGGTATAGCAATCAGCCCCAGCATTTT
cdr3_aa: CASSIGGYSNQPQHF

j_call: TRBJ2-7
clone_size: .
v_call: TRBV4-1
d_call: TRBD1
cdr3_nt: TGCGCCAGCAGCCCACACCTAACAGGGGAGCGGGAGCAGTACTTC
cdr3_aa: CASSPHLTGEREQYF

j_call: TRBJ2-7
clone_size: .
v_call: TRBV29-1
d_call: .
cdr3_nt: TGCAGCGTTTGTGAGGGGGTATACGAGCAGTACTTC
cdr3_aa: CSVCEGVYEQYF

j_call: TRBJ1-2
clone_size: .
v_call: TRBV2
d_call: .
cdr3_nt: TGTGCCAGCAACCGACATAACTATGGCTACACCTTC
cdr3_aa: CASNRHNYGYTF

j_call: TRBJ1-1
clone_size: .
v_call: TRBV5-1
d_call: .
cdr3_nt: TGCGCCAGCAGCGGGGGCCTCACAGGGATTGAAGCTTTCTTT
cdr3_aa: CASSGGLTGIEAFF

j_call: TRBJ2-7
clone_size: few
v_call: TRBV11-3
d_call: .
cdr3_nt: TGTGCCAGCAGCAAGACAGACGGTCCCTACGAGCAGTACTTC
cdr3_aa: CASSKTDGPYEQYF

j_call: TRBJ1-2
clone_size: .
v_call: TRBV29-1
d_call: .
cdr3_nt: TGCAGCGTTGAAGATCTTAGGGGCTATGGCTACACCTTC
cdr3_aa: CSVEDLRGYGYTF

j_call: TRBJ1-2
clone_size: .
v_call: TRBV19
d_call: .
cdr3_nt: TGTGCCAGTAGTATAGTAGGGGATACAGGGCGTGGTGGCTACACCTTC
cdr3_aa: CASSIVGDTGRGGYTF

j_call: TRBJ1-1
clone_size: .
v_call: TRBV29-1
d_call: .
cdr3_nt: TGCAGCGCCACACAGGGCAAGGAAGCTTTCTTT
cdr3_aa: CSATQGKEAFF

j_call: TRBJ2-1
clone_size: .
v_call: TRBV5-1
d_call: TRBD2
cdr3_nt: TGCGCCAGCAGCTTCACTAGCGGGATGTACAATGAGCAGTTCTTC
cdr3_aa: CASSFTSGMYNEQFF

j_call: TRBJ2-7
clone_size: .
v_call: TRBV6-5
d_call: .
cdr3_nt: TGTGCCACCCTTAGCGGTGAGCAGTACTTC
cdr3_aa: CATLSGEQYF

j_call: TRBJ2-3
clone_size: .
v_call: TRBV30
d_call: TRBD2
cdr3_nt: TGTGCCTGGAGTGTTACTAGCGGAGCGAGCACAGATACGCAGTATTTT
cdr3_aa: CAWSVTSGASTDTQYF

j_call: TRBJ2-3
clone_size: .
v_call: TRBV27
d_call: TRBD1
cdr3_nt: TGTGCCAGCAGTTGGGACAGCAGCACAGATACGCAGTATTTT
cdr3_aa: CASSWDSSTDTQYF

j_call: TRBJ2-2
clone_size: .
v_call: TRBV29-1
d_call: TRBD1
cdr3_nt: TGCAGCGCTCTAACCGGGACAGGGAACGGGGAGCTGTTTTTT
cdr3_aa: CSALTGTGNGELFF

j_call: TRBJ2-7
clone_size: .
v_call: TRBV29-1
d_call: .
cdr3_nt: TGCAGCTCCCGACAGGCCCGCGAGCAGTACTTC
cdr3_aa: CSSRQAREQYF

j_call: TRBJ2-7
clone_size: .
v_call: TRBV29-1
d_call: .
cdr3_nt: TGCAGCGTTGAAGACAGGGCCTACGAGCAGTACTTC
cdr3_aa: CSVEDRAYEQYF

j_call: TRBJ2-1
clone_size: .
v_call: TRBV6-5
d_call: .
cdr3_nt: TGTGCCAGCAGTTACGAGGGGGCCTACAATGAGCAGTTCTTC
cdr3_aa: CASSYEGAYNEQFF

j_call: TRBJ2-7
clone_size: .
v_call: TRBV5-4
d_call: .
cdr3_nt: TGTGCCAGCAGCTTGGACAGGTCAAGCTCCTACGAGCAGTACTTC
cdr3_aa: CASSLDRSSSYEQYF

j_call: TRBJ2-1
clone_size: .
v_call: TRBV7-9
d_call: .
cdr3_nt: TGTGCCAGCAGCGCAGTCAATGAGCAGTTCTTC
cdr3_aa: CASSAVNEQFF

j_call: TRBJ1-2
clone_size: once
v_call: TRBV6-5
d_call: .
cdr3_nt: TGTGCCAGCAGTTACGTTCCAGGAGGACATGGCTACACCTTC
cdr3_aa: CASSYVPGGHGYTF

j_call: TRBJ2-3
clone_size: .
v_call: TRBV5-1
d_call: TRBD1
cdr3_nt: TGCGCCAGCAGCCAACGTCAGGGGGCGGGAACAGATACGCAGTATTTT
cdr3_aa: CASSQRQGAGTDTQYF

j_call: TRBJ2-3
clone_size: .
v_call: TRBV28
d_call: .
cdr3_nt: TGTGCCAGCAGTTTGTCTAGCGACCCCACAGATACGCAGTATTTT
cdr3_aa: CASSLSSDPTDTQYF

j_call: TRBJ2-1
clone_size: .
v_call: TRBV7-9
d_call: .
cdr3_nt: TGTGCCAGCAGCGAAGGTGGGGGGACTGCGTCCTACAATGAGCAGTTCTTC
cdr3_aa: CASSEGGGTASYNEQFF

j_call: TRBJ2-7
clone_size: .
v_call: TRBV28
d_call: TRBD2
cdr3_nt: TGTGCCAGCAGTCCTCTCCCGCGGGAGGTCTACGAGCAGTACTTC
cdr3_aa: CASSPLPREVYEQYF

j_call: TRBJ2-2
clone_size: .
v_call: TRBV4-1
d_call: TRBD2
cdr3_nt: TGCGCCAGCAGCCAAGGAGGAGGGCGGGAGAGGGTCGGGGAGCTGTTTTTT
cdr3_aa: CASSQGGGRERVGELFF

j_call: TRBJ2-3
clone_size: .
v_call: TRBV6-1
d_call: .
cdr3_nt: TGTGCCACGCTTCTACAGGGCCCCACAGATACGCAGTATTTT
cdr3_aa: CATLLQGPTDTQYF

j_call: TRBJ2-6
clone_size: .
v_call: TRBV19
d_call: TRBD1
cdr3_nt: TGTGCCAGTATCCCGGGACAGTCTGGGGCCAACGTCCTGACTTTC
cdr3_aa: CASIPGQSGANVLTF

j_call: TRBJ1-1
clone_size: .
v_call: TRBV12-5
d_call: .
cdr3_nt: TGTGCTAGTGGTTTGGTGCTAAATGAAGCTTTCTTT
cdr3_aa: CASGLVLNEAFF

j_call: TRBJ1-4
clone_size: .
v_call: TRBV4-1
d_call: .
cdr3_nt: TGCGCCAGCTCCCCACAGGGAGTAGGGAGAGCTAATGAAAAACTGTTTTTT
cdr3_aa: CASSPQGVGRANEKLFF

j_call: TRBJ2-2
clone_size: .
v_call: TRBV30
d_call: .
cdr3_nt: TGTGCCTGGAGTGTACTCGGGGGTGACACCGGGGAGCTGTTTTTT
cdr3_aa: CAWSVLGGDTGELFF

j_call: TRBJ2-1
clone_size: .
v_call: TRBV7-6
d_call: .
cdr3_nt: TGTGCCAGCAGCTCGACAGCCTACAATGAGCAGTTCTTC
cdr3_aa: CASSSTAYNEQFF

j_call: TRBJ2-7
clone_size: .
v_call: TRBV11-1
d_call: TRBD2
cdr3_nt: TGTGCCAGCAGCTATGCGGGAGAAACCTACGAGCAGTACTTC
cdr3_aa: CASSYAGETYEQYF

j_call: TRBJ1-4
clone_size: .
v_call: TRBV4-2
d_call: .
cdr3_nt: TGTGCCAGCAGCCAAGGGGGACAAATTAATGAAAAACTGTTTTTT
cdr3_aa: CASSQGGQINEKLFF

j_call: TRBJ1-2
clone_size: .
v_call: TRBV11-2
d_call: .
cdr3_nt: TGTGCCAGCAGCTCGATACAGGGTTACGGCTACACCTTC
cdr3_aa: CASSSIQGYGYTF

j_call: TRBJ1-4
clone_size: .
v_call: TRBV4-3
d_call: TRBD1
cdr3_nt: TGCGCCAGCAGCCGAGCAGGGGGCTGGAGTGAAAAACTGTTTTTT
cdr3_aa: CASSRAGGWSEKLFF

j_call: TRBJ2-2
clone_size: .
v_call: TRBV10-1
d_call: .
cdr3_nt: TGCGCCAGCAGTGAGTCCTTGGGACACAACACCGGGGAGCTGTTTTTT
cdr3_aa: CASSESLGHNTGELFF

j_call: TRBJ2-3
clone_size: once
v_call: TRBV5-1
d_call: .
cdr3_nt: TGCGCCAGCAGTTCCCTAGGCACAGATACGCAGTATTTT
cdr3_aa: CASSSLGTDTQYF

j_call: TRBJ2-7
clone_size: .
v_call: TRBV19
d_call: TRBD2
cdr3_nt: TGTGCCAGTAGTCCCGGGAGGACCTACGAGCAGTACTTC
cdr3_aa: CASSPGRTYEQYF

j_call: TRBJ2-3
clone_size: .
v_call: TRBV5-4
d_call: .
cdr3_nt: TGTGCCAGCAGCTGGACTCAATTGGCAGATACGCAGTATTTT
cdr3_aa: CASSWTQLADTQYF

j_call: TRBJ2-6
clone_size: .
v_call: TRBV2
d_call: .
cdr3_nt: TGTGCCAGCAGTGCAGGGGCGAATTATGGGGCCAACGTCCTGACTTTC
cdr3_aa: CASSAGANYGANVLTF

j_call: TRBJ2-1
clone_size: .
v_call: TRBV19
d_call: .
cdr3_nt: TGTGCCAGTAGTTTCCCGGGATTCTCCTACAATGAGCAGTTCTTC
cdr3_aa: CASSFPGFSYNEQFF

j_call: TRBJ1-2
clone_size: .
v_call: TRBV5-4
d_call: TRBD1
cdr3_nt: TGTGCCAGCAGCGGGGTTGAGGGGGCGGGTGGCTACACCTTC
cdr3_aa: CASSGVEGAGGYTF

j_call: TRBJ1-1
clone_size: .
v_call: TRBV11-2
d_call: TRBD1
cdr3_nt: TGTGCCAGCAGCTTAGATAGTGTACAGGGGCTAGCTTTCTTT
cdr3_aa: CASSLDSVQGLAFF

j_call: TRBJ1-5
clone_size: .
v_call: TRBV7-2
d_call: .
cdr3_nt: TGTGCCAGCAGCTTTGACGGACAGTACAATCAGCCCCAGCATTTT
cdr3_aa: CASSFDGQYNQPQHF

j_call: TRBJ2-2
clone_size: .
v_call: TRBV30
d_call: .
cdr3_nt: TGTGCCTGGAGTAGAACCATTAGCGGGGAGCTGTTTTTT
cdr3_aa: CAWSRTISGELFF

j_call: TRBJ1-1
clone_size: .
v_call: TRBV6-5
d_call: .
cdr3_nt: TGTGCCAGCAGCCGGACATCGAACACTGAAGCTTTCTTT
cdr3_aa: CASSRTSNTEAFF

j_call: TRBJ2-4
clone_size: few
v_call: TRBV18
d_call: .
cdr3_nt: TGTGCCAGCTCACCACCGAAAGGCGGGAACGAAAACATTCAGTACTTC
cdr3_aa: CASSPPKGGNENIQYF

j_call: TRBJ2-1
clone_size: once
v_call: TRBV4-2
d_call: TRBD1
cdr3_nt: TGTGCCAGCAGCCAAGAGGACAGGAGTGGGGACAATGAGCAGTTCTTC
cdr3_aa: CASSQEDRSGDNEQFF

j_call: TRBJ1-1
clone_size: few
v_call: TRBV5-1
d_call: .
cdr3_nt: TGCGCCAGCAGCTTGCGGCAGGGGTACACTGAAGCTTTCTTT
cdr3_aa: CASSLRQGYTEAFF

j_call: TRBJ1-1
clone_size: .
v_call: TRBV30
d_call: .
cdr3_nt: TGTGCCCGCCAGGGTCAAGGGCTCACTGAAGCTTTCTTT
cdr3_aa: CARQGQGLTEAFF

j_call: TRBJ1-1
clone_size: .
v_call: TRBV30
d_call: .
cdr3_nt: TGTGCCTGGAGTGTAGGAGGGGAAGCTTTCTTT
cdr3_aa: CAWSVGGEAFF

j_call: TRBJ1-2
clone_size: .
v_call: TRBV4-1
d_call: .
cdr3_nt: TGCGCCAGCAGCCAAGGGTACGGAGGACTGGGAGGCTACACCTTC
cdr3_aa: CASSQGYGGLGGYTF

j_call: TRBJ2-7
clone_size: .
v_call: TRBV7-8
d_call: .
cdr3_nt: TGTGCCAGCAGCTTATTGCCCCAACACTCCTACGAGCAGTACTTC
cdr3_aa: CASSLLPQHSYEQYF

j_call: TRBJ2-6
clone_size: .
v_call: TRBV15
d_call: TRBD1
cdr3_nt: TGTGCCACCAGCAGAGGAGACAGGGGGCCAGGGGCCAACGTCCTGACTTTC
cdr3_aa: CATSRGDRGPGANVLTF

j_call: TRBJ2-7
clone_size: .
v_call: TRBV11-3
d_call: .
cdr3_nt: TGTGCCAGCAGCCCTCGACTCTCCTACGAGCAGTACTTC
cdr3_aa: CASSPRLSYEQYF

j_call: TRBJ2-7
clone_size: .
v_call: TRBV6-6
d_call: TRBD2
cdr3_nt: TGTGCCACCGGGCCACCGGGAGGGGAGCAGTACTTC
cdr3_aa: CATGPPGGEQYF

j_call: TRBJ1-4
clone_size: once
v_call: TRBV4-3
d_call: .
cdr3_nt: TGCGCCAGCAGCCAAGATTCGCCAAGTTATAGTGCAACTAATGAAAAACTGTTTTTT
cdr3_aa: CASSQDSPSYSATNEKLFF

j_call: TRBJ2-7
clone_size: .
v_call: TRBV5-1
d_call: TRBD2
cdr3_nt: TGCGCCAGCAGCTCAGCTCGGGAGGTCTACGAGCAGTACTTC
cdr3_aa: CASSSAREVYEQYF